This entry concerns a single T cell receptor (beta chain). Its antigen is not yet known. Qualities for individual bases were not recorded, and no much larger clone is one base off. These data are taken from a study of shared clonotypes between healthy human individuals (TCRdb year 2020). General notes on the study: A couple of women and a few men aged 18 to 49 years were included in the cohort. To estimate repertoire size and how much clonotypes are shared between individuals, the study performed deep sequencing of blood TCR repertoires from a few healthy adults. Libraries were prepared and TCR repertoires were sequenced by different laboratories using diverse techniques, in order to increase sequencing depth and limit assay-specific biases. For each donor, three plates each were used for CD4 naive and CD4 memory, two plates were used for CD8 naive, and one plate was used for CD8 memory. Per donor, leukapheresis produced somewhere between about 0.94 and 8.9 billion PBMCs.

Study-level results and caveats: Pairwise subsampling indicated that sequencing depth was expected to affect the degree of clonotype sharing among donors. Sampling was limited to blood, and TCR repertoires in tissue likely differ from TCR repertoires in blood. When several donors were compared, the shared fraction of clonotypes was about 5.5% for naive CD4, around 3.5% for naive CD8, 2.3% for memory CD4, and 0.4% for memory CD8. Because the study included only a small number of donors, the genetic and exposure-history diversity represented was limited. Clonotypes shared by all four sorted-subset donors showed higher generation probabilities than non-shared clonotypes. Larger estimated clonotype richness was generally found for naive subsets than for memory subsets. Even with the large sequencing depth, rarefaction of the sorted-subset datasets indicated that sequencing was incomplete.

The donors were healthy, HIV-negative adults who had no recently reported acute infections or vaccinations. All donors were Caucasian adults living in Nashville, Tennessee, USA. CD4+ T cells were enriched by magnetic negative selection; naive cells were then positively selected on CD45RA, and the negative fraction formed the memory subset. Blood was obtained by leukapheresis, after which PBMCs were separated by Ficoll-Histopaque density gradient centrifugation and cryopreserved in liquid nitrogen vapor phase. Analytical flow cytometry was used to check the purity and quantity of every magnetically sorted T cell population. Genomic DNA was isolated from every sorted fraction and measured by UV absorbance on a Nanodrop 2000c. CDR1 is given as GTSNPN and CDR2 as SVGIG, both from the germline V gene (reference sequence). The germline ends are 14 bases apart after V is trimmed by 4 bases and J by 7 bases. The CDR3 has 14 amino acids, counting the end cysteine and phenylalanine. The read is trimmed to its CDR3 DNA, 42 bases read in frame from base 1.

TCR CDR3 regions were amplified from genomic DNA by multiplex PCR using the deep immunoSEQ assay. For each cell subset, the extracted genomic DNA was distributed evenly across all wells of several immunoSEQ 96-well plates, and each plate served as one replicate. Each replicate PCR for sorted subsets received about 220 ng genomic DNA, equal to roughly 29,000 T cell genomes. The purified libraries were quantified using a Qubit 3.0 fluorometer, sized with a Bioanalyzer 2100, and then quantified again using the KAPA Library Quantification kit. A separate single-read 150-cycle Illumina NextSeq 550 flow cell was used to sequence each immunoSEQ 96-well plate. Per the authors' processing: The immunoSEQ output contained only junctional sequences without quality scores, so filtering could not match that applied to full-length reads. Sequences were annotated with PyIR, a Python wrapper for IgBLAST v1.9, and V/J genes and CDR3 were assigned using IMGT germline references. Reads were removed for weak V/J assignments (E-value above 1e-6), missing CDR3, stop codons, out-of-frame junctions, or ambiguous translated residues. A V3J clonotype was defined by an identical inferred V gene, J gene, and CDR3 amino acid sequence. To compute the percentage overlap between repertoires, the number of shared unique clonotypes was divided by the size of the smaller repertoire. RTK rarefaction, the Chao1 estimator, and Recon v2.1 estimates of unobserved clonotypes were used to assess repertoire richness. OLGA was used to compute generation probabilities for all TCRbeta clonotypes that the gDNA method yielded from a handful of donors. The immuneACCESS repertoire file appears here via TCRdb, limited to in-frame rearrangements. These files lack a portion of the clones; in checked studies, under half of the deficit traces to unresolved V genes, and the cause of the others is not known. That table gives V, J and clone size, and the DNA gave D and trimming. The sample table contains 600,000 to 800,000 clones; only one count was recorded for roughly two thirds of them. Clones ranked in the top ten supply approximately 1.8% of the sample.

The TCR originated in a woman aged 30 to 39 in good health. Here the chain combines TRBV30 and TRBJ1-6; TRBD1 is a possible D gene, resting on 6 matching bases. Sequencing used memory CD4+ T cells sorted from blood. What this sample's cell subset or site label stands for: CD45RA-negative fraction. CDR3 reads: CAWNVGGWNSPLHF. The bases read TGTGCCTGGAATGTGGGGGGCTGGAATTCACCCCTCCACTTT.